This T cell receptor beta chain was captured in a study of blood T cell repertoires in COVID-19. Overall study: COVID-19 samples collected from the United States, Italy and Spain covered acute and convalescent phases. T cells, B-cell-depleted T cells, or PBMCs supplied cDNA or gDNA.

Original data processing: Amplified reference gene primers provided the basis for estimating nucleated cell counts. The repertoire was sequenced with immunoSEQ multiplex PCR; TCRdb's copy has only in-frame clones and lacks some. The V and J calls and clone size come from that table; D and trimming were worked out from the DNA. The sample records fewer than 200,000 clones, roughly 70% being singletons. Sequenced input: peripheral blood. The sequence was collected from a woman of 80 years or more with acute or convalescent COVID-19.

The CDR3: CASSQAPDTQYF. The CDR3 coding sequence is TGTGCCAGCAGCCAAGCTCCAGATACGCAGTATTTT. The chain joins TRBV3-1 (or the pseudogene TRBV3-2) to TRBJ2-3; D uncertain. The CDR3 runs to 12 residues. Trimming shortened V by 1 base and J by 4 bases, and 3 bases separated the two germline ends. The germline gives CDR1 LGHDT, CDR2 YNNKEL (reference sequence).